Below are 15 T cell receptor beta chains sequenced from a single sample in a study of OX40 agonist ivuxolimab in advanced cancers. Repertoires were generated with immunoSEQ multiplex PCR, while TCRdb's copy carries only in-frame clones and drops some. Among around 94,000 clones listed, 70% to 90% were seen once. The sample consisted of CD4+ or CD8+ T cells sorted from blood, taken in a trial of the OX40 agonist ivuxolimab. The receptors derive from an adult with an advanced solid tumor such as melanoma, head and neck, liver or kidney cancer.

The chain has TRBV6-5 and TRBJ1-2; D gene ambiguous. Trimming left V 0 bases short and J 2 bases short, with 10 bases between. The CDR3 consists of 15 residues. Per germline, CDR1 MNHEY and CDR2 SVGAGI. The CDR3 region has the DNA TGTGCCAGCAGTTACTCGGTCGCTGCCAACTATGGCTACACCTTC. It is translated as CASSYSVAANYGYTF.

The chain recombines TRBV6-1 with TRBJ1-1; 8 positions match TRBD1. The CDR3 spans 14 residues. CDR1 MNHNS and CDR2 SASEGT come from the germline V gene. J was trimmed by 6 bases and V by 5 bases; bases with no gene match: 8. CDR3 loop: CASSWTGRRAEAFF. The CDR3 DNA follows: TGTGCCAGCAGTTGGACAGGGAGGAGGGCTGAAGCTTTCTTT.

The chain recombines TRBV7-8 with TRBJ2-2; 7 bases align to TRBD1. This CDR3 region has 18 residues. Trimming removed 6 bases from V and 4 bases from J; junction bases left unmatched: 17. Germline lookup yields CDR1 SGHVS and CDR2 FQNEAQ. The CDR3 DNA sequence: TGTGCCAGCAGTTTAATATACGGACAGGACGGACGCACCGGGGAGCTGTTTTTT. Translated, it gives CASSLIYGQDGRTGELFF. Together with reference TRBV7-8 and TRBJ2-2, the CDR3 gives the full variable domain: GAGVSQSPRYKVAKRGQDVALRCDPISGHVSLFWYQQALGQGPEFLTYFQNEAQLDKSGLPSDRFFAERPEGSVSTLKIQRTQQEDSAVYLCASSLIYGQDGRTGELFFGEGSRLTVL.

The chain couples TRBV28 to TRBJ2-1; TRBD1 might be the D (6 bases). Germline CDR1 and CDR2: MDHEN and SYDVKM. The CDR3 totals 16 residues. V dropped 6 bases and J dropped 5 bases, with 20 bases sitting between them. CDR3 residues: CASSSLVGTTNNEQFF. The CDR3 nucleotides are TGTGCCAGCAGCTCACTTGTCGGGACAACTAACAATGAGCAGTTCTTC.

V gene TRBV9 combines with J gene TRBJ2-5; 8 bases are shared with TRBD2. This CDR3 has 15 residues. CDR1 is SGDLS and CDR2 is YYNGEE in the germline V gene. The ends lost 0 bases at V and 3 bases at J; junction bases unmatched: 4. The CDR3 loop is CASSVEGLVKETQYF. In DNA, the CDR3 is TGTGCCAGCAGCGTAGAGGGACTAGTCAAAGAGACCCAGTACTTC.

This chain uses TRBV5-4 with TRBJ2-7, with D possibly matching TRBD1 (5 bases). Germline values: CDR1 SGHNT, CDR2 YYREEE (reference sequence). The CDR3 length is 13 residues. V lost 2 bases, J lost 5 bases, and 11 bases lay in between. This CDR3 reads CASSLGLRDEQYF. The CDR3 coding sequence is TGTGCCAGCAGCTTAGGCCTCAGGGACGAGCAGTACTTC. Full variable domain (missing parts from reference TRBV5-4 and TRBJ2-7): ETGVTQSPTHLIKTRGQQVTLRCSSQSGHNTVSWYQQALGQGPQFIFQYYREEENGRGNFPPRFSGLQFPNYSSELNVNALELDDSALYLCASSLGLRDEQYFGPGTRLTVT.

The chain is built from TRBV5-8 and TRBJ2-1; 8 bases are shared with TRBD2. J was trimmed by 8 bases and V by 0 bases; bases with no gene match: 4. The CDR3 extends over 14 amino acids. The germline V gene encodes CDR1 SGHTS and CDR2 YDEGEE. In nucleotides, the CDR3 is TGTGCCAGCAGCTTGGTAGCGGGGAGGGATGAGCAGTTCTTC. Protein product: CASSLVAGRDEQFF. The full variable domain, with the rest looked up from reference TRBV5-8 and TRBJ2-1, is EAGVTQSPTHLIKTRGQQATLRCSPISGHTSVYWYQQALGLGLQFLLWYDEGEERNRGNFPPRFSGRQFPNYSSELNVNALELEDSALYLCASSLVAGRDEQFFGPGTRLTVL.

This chain connects TRBV11-2 to TRBJ1-2; D might be TRBD1 (6 bases). V lost 5 bases and J 1 base, leaving 14 bases between the germline ends. Looked up from germline, CDR1 is SGHAT and CDR2 is FQNNGV. The CDR3 loop spans 15 amino acids. This CDR3 is CASSSYRVDNYGYTF. The CDR3 DNA reads as TGTGCCAGCAGCAGCTACAGGGTTGATAACTATGGCTACACCTTC.

The chain uses TRBV7-9 and TRBJ1-5; D call uncertain. The ends were cut back, 5 bases at V and 1 base at J, with 6 bases in the middle. Germline loops: CDR1 SEHNR, CDR2 FQNEAQ (reference sequence). The length of the CDR3 is 13 residues. For the CDR3, the DNA is TGTGCCAGCAGCGGCGAAAGCAATCAGCCCCAGCATTTT. Protein sequence: CASSGESNQPQHF.

This rearrangement joins TRBV9 to TRBJ1-6; no firm D call. The CDR3 length is 15 residues. V was trimmed by 0 bases and J by 11 bases, leaving 15 bases between them. The germline V gene encodes CDR1 SGDLS and CDR2 YYNGEE. The CDR3 is CASSVGWGSGPPLHF. The CDR3, as DNA: TGTGCCAGCAGCGTAGGGTGGGGAAGCGGGCCACCCCTCCACTTT.

The sample holds one count of this clone. CDR3 DNA sequence: TGTGCCAGCAGCTCACATGAGATCGAGCAGTACTTC. Amino acid sequence: CASSSHEIEQYF. The V call is TRBV7-9, the J call TRBJ2-7; D unclear. V gave up 4 bases and J gave up 6 bases, with 10 bases separating them. CDR3 length: 12 residues. Germline values: CDR1 SEHNR, CDR2 FQNEAQ (reference sequence).

This clone occurred many times. CDR3 sequence reads: CASSSRGAGGYSGNTIYF. The CDR3 nucleotides read TGTGCCAGCAGCTCCAGAGGGGCCGGGGGATACTCTGGAAACACCATATATTTT. V gene TRBV7-6 combines with J gene TRBJ1-3, with D possibly matching TRBD1 (5 bases). The V and J ends lost 4 bases and 0 bases respectively, with 19 bases between them. This CDR3 has 18 amino acids. CDR1 and CDR2 (germline): SGHVS, FNYEAQ.

In its sample, this clone ranks as medium-sized (0.01 to 0.1%). The chain is built from TRBV7-9 and TRBJ2-7; tentative D call: TRBD1 (5 bases). The germline gives CDR1 SEHNR, CDR2 FQNEAQ (reference sequence). V shed 5 bases and J shed 3 bases, with 11 bases lying between them. The CDR3 loop spans 13 amino acids. CDR3 amino acids: CASSRDQGYEQYF. DNA of the CDR3: TGTGCCAGCAGCAGAGATCAGGGCTACGAGCAGTACTTC.

The chain is built from TRBV19 and TRBJ1-5; 8 bases match TRBD1. J was trimmed by 6 bases and V by 3 bases; bases with no gene match: 4. CDR1 and CDR2 from the germline V gene are LNHDA and SQIVND (reference sequence). The CDR3 length is 14 residues. CDR3 protein: CASSIRGQGQPQHF. The CDR3 DNA follows: TGTGCCAGTAGTATCAGGGGGCAGGGTCAGCCCCAGCATTTT. The full variable domain, completed using reference TRBV19 and TRBJ1-5, is DGGITQSPKYLFRKEGQNVTLSCEQNLNHDAMYWYRQDPGQGLRLIYYSQIVNDFQKGDIAEGYSVSREKKESFPLTVTSAQKNPTAFYLCASSIRGQGQPQHFGDGTRLSIL.

This clone appeared a few times. This chain uses TRBV30 with TRBJ2-2, with D hard to call. V lost 3 bases and J lost 5, with 10 bases in between. The V gene's germline CDR1 is GTSNPN and CDR2 SVGIG (reference sequence). The CDR3 is 13 amino acids. The CDR3 nucleotides read TGTGCCTGGAGGGGCAGTTGGACCGGGGAGCTGTTTTTT. Translation: CAWRGSWTGELFF.